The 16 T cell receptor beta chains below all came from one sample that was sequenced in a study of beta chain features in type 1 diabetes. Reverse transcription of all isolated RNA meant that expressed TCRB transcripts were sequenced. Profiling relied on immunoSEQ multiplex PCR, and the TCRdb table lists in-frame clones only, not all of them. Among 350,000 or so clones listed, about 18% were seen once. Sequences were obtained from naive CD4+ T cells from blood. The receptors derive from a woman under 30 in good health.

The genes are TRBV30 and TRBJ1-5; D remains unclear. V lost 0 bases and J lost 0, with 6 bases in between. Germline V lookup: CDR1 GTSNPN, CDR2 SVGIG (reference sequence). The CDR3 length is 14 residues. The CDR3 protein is CAWSVAHSNQPQHF. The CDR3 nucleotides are TGTGCCTGGAGTGTGGCACATAGCAATCAGCCCCAGCATTTT.

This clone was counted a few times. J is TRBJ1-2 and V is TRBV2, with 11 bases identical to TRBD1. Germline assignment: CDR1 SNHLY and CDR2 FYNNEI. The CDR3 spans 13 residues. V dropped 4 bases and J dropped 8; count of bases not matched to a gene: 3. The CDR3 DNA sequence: TGTGCCAGCAGTGGGACAGGGGGCCAGGGCTACACCTTC. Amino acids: CASSGTGGQGYTF. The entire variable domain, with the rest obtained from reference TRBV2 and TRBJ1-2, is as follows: EPEVTQTPSHQVTQMGQEVILRCVPISNHLYFYWYRQILGQKVEFLVSFYNNEISEKSEIFDDQFSVERPDGSNFTLKIRSTKLEDSAMYFCASSGTGGQGYTFGSGTRLTVV.

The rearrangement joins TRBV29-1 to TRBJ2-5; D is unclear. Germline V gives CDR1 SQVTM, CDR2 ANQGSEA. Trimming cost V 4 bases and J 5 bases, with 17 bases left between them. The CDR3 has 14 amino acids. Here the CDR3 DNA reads TGCAGCGTTGCAAAAATAGCAAGTATGGAGACCCAGTACTTC. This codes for CSVAKIASMETQYF.

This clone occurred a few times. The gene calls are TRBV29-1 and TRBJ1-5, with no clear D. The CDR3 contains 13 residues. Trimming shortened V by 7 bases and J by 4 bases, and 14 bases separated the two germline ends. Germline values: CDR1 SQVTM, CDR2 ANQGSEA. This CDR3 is CSGKVAENQPQHF. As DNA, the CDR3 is TGCAGCGGGAAGGTGGCGGAAAATCAGCCCCAGCATTTT.

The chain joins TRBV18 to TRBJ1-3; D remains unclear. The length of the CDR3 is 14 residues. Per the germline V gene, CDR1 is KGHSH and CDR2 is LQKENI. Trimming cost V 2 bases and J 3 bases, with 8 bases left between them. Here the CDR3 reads CASSPEGGGNTIYF. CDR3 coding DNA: TGTGCCAGCTCACCAGAAGGAGGTGGAAACACCATATATTTT.

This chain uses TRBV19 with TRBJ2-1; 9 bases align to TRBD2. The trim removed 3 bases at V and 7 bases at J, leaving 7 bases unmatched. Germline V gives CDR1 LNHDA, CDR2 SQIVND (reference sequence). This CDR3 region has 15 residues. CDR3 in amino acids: CASSMARGGLNEQFF. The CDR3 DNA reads TGTGCCAGTAGTATGGCGCGGGGGGGCCTGAATGAGCAGTTCTTC.

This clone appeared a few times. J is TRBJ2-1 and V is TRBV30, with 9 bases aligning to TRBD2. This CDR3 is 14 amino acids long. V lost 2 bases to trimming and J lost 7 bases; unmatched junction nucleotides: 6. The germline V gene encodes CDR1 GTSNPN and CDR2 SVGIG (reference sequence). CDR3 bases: TGTGCCTGGAGTCTATCACTAGCGGGTAATGAGCAGTTCTTC. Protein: CAWSLSLAGNEQFF.

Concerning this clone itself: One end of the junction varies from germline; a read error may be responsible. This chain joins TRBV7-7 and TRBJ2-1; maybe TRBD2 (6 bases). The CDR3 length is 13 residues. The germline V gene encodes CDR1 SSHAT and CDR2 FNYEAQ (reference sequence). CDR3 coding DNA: TGTGCTAGCAGCTTAGGGGCGGGGAATGAGCAGTTCTTC. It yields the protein CASSLGAGNEQFF.

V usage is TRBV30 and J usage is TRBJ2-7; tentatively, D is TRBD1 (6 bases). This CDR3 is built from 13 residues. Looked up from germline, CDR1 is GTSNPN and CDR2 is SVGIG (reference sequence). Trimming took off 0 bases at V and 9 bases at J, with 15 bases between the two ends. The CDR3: CAWSVSRTDGQYF. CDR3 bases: TGTGCCTGGAGTGTATCTCGGACAGACGGGCAGTACTTC.

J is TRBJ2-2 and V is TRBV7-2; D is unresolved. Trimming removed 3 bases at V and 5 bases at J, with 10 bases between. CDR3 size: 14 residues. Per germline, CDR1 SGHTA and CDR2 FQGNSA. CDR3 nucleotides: TGTGCCAGCAGCTTCGGCCCGAGGACCGGGGAGCTGTTTTTT. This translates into CASSFGPRTGELFF. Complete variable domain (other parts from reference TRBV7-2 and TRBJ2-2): GAGVSQSPSNKVTEKGKDVELRCDPISGHTALYWYRQSLGQGLEFLIYFQGNSAPDKSGLPSDRFSAERTGGSVSTLTIQRTQQEDSAVYLCASSFGPRTGELFFGEGSRLTVL.

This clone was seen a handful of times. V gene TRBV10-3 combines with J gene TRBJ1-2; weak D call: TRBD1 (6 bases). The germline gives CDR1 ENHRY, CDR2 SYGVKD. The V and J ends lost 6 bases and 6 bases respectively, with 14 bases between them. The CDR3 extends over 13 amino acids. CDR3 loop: CAISTGSWDGYTF. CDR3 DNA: TGTGCCATCAGCACAGGGTCCTGGGATGGCTACACCTTC.

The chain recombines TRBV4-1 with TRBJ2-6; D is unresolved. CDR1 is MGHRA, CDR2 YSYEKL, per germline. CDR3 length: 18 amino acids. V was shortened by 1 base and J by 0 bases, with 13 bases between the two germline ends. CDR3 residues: CASSQGEVLSSGANVLTF. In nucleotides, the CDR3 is TGCGCCAGCAGCCAAGGCGAGGTCTTGAGCTCTGGGGCCAACGTCCTGACTTTC.

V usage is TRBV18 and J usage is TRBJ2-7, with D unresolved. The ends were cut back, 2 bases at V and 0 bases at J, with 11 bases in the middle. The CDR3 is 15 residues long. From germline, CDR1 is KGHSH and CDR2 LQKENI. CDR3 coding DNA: TGTGCCAGCTCACCAACGAGTATATCCTCCTACGAGCAGTACTTC. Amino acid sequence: CASSPTSISSYEQYF.

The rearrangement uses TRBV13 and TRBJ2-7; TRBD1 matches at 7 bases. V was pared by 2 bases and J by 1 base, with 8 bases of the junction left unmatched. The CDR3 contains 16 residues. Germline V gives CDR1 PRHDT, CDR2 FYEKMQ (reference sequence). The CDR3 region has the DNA TGTGCCAGCAGCTTATGGAGACAGGGTTATTCCTACGAGCAGTACTTC. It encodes CASSLWRQGYSYEQYF.

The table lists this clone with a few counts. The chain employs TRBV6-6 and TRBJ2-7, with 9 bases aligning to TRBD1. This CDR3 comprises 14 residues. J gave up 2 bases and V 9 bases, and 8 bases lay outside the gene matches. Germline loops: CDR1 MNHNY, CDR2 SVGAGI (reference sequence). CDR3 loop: CARDGTGSTYEQYF. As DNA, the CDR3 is TGTGCCAGGGATGGGACAGGGTCAACCTACGAGCAGTACTTC.

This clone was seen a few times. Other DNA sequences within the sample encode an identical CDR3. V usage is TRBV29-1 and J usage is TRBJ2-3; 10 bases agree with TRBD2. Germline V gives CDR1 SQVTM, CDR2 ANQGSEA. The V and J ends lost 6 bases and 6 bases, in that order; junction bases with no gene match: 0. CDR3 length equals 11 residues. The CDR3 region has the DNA TGCAGCGTAGCGGGAGGGGATACGCAGTATTTT. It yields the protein CSVAGGDTQYF.